A single sample gave rise to the 28 T cell receptor beta chains below, sequenced in a study of T cell responses to AZD1222 COVID-19 vaccine. Here immunoSEQ multiplex PCR was the method, and the copy in TCRdb shows in-frame clones only, minus some. The table includes around 160,000 clones, under 95% detected once. The material sequenced was peripheral blood, taken on day 0 of AZD1222 vaccination. The receptors originated from an adult in good health.

This clone was seen only once. The chain recombines TRBV21-1 with TRBJ2-1. TRBV21-1 is annotated as a pseudogene. This CDR3 is built from 16 residues. In DNA form, the CDR3 reads TGTGCCAGCAGCTCACACAGGACTTCGGGGAACAATGAGCAGTTCTTC. Its translation is CASSSHRTSGNNEQFF.

The J gene is TRBJ2-7, the V gene TRBV7-2; TRBD1 is a possible D gene (6 bases). With 5 bases removed from V and 11 bases from J, the gap between germline ends came to 19 bases. CDR1 is SGHTA, CDR2 FQGNSA, per germline. CDR3 length equals 13 residues. CDR3: CASSAQTGYGEYF. CDR3 in DNA: TGTGCCAGCAGCGCCCAAACAGGGTACGGGGAGTACTTC.

The gene calls are TRBV2 and TRBJ2-1, with TRBD2 identical over 7 bases. Germline trimming cut 6 bases from V and 9 bases from J; bases unmatched to any gene: 17. This CDR3 comprises 16 residues. Per germline, CDR1 SNHLY and CDR2 FYNNEI. The CDR3 protein is CASSFLLAQGAPEQFF. CDR3 DNA sequence: TGTGCCAGCAGCTTCTTACTAGCGCAAGGAGCCCCTGAGCAGTTCTTC.

This chain joins TRBV12-3 or TRBV12-4 and TRBJ1-5, with no clear D. CDR3 length: 12 amino acids. The V gene lost 6 bases and the J gene lost 7 bases, with 10 bases spanning the gap. The CDR3 sequence is CASSQSEQPQHF. The CDR3 DNA reads TGTGCCAGCAGCCAGTCGGAACAGCCCCAGCATTTT.

This chain uses TRBV3-1 (or the pseudogene TRBV3-2) with TRBJ2-3; no definite D call. The CDR3 is made up of 15 amino acids. Per germline, CDR1 LGHDT and CDR2 YNNKEL (reference sequence). V was shortened by 2 bases and J by 3 bases, with 12 bases between the two germline ends. The CDR3 DNA reads as TGTGCCAGCAGCCAATTCCCGCTTTCGACAGATACGCAGTATTTT. It encodes CASSQFPLSTDTQYF.

This chain links TRBV6-6 with TRBJ1-2, with 7 bases fitting TRBD1. Per germline, CDR1 MNHNY and CDR2 SVGAGI (reference sequence). J lost 6 bases, V lost 2 bases, and 0 bases had no gene match. The CDR3 contains 12 residues. DNA of the CDR3: TGTGCCAGCAGTTACACAGGGGATGGCTACACCTTC. Residues: CASSYTGDGYTF.

This sequence joins TRBV18 and TRBJ2-1, with a tentative D call TRBD2 (7 bases). Germline V gives CDR1 KGHSH, CDR2 LQKENI. This CDR3 region has 17 residues. The V gene lost 3 bases and the J gene lost 7 bases, with 22 bases spanning the gap. CDR3 residues: CASSPGGGTSRRNEQFF. CDR3 bases: TGTGCCAGCTCACCGGGGGGGGGCACCTCTAGGAGGAATGAGCAGTTCTTC. The full variable domain, with the rest looked up from reference TRBV18 and TRBJ2-1, is NAGVMQNPRHLVRRRGQEARLRCSPMKGHSHVYWYRQLPEEGLKFMVYLQKENIIDESGMPKERFSAEFPKEGPSILRIQQVVRGDSAAYFCASSPGGGTSRRNEQFFGPGTRLTVL.

The V gene is TRBV7-9, the J gene TRBJ2-2; D perhaps matches TRBD1 (6 bases). Germline V gives CDR1 SEHNR, CDR2 FQNEAQ (reference sequence). V lost 6 bases, J lost 5 bases, and 13 bases lay in between. The CDR3 extends over 14 amino acids. The CDR3 nucleotides are TGTGCCAGCAGGCTGGGGGCGAGGACCGGGGAGCTGTTTTTT. This encodes CASRLGARTGELFF.

This sequence joins TRBV4-3 and TRBJ2-7; TRBD2 matches 10 bases. The germline V gene encodes CDR1 LGHNA and CDR2 YSLEER. This CDR3 has 16 amino acids. The J segment lost 3 bases and the V segment lost 1 base, leaving 6 bases of the junction unmatched. The CDR3, as DNA: TGCGCCAGCAGCCAAGCTTTGGCTAGCGGGGGCTACGAGCAGTACTTC. Protein product: CASSQALASGGYEQYF.

The chain links TRBV7-9 to TRBJ1-6; 11 bases agree with TRBD1. Germline loops: CDR1 SEHNR, CDR2 FQNEAQ (reference sequence). Unmatched junction bases numbered 5, after V lost 6 bases and J lost 1 base. This CDR3 region has 17 residues. The CDR3, as DNA: TGTGCCAGCAGATCAGGACAGGGGGCATCCTATAATTCACCCCTCCACTTT. It specifies CASRSGQGASYNSPLHF.

The chain uses TRBV19 and TRBJ2-5; 7 positions agree with TRBD2. The junction had 12 bases not matched to a gene; V was cut back by 4 bases and J by 1 base. CDR3 length: 17 amino acids. The germline CDR1 and CDR2 sequences are LNHDA and SQIVND (reference sequence). The CDR3 coding sequence is TGTGCCAGTAGTACCACCCGGGGAGCGGGGATCCAAGAGACCCAGTACTTC. Translated, it gives CASSTTRGAGIQETQYF.

The CDR3 sequence is CASSGQEFNSPLHF. The CDR3 DNA reads TGTGCCAGCAGCGGACAGGAGTTTAATTCACCCCTCCACTTT. The rearrangement uses TRBV9 and TRBJ1-6; maybe TRBD1 (6 bases). The V gene's germline CDR1 is SGDLS and CDR2 YYNGEE. Trimming shortened V by 3 bases and J by 6 bases, and 10 bases separated the two germline ends. The CDR3 extends over 14 amino acids.

The chain recombines TRBV2 with TRBJ1-5; 7 positions match TRBD1. From germline, CDR1 is SNHLY and CDR2 FYNNEI. The CDR3 totals 15 residues. V trimming: 4 bases; J trimming: 5 bases; junction bases outside the gene matches: 8. In DNA, the CDR3 is TGTGCCAGCAGTGGCCTCAGGGGGAACCATCAGCCCCAGCATTTT. Amino acids: CASSGLRGNHQPQHF.

This clone was recorded once. The chain has TRBV12-3 or TRBV12-4 and TRBJ1-2; no clear D. With 5 bases removed from V and 5 bases from J, the gap between germline ends came to 12 bases. This CDR3 spans 13 amino acids. CDR3 in amino acids: CASSPRAGYGYTF. The CDR3 DNA sequence: TGTGCCAGCAGTCCCCGGGCAGGATATGGCTACACCTTC.

This chain uses TRBV11-2 with TRBJ1-6; TRBD1 matches 7 bases. This CDR3 spans 17 amino acids. The germline V gene has CDR1 SGHAT and CDR2 FQNNGV. Trimming at V came to 0 bases and at J to 1 base, leaving 3 bases not matched to a gene. The CDR3 region is CASSLDNRGSYNSPLHF. The CDR3, as DNA: TGTGCCAGCAGCTTAGATAACAGGGGATCCTATAATTCACCCCTCCACTTT.

The chain is built from TRBV28 and TRBJ1-5, with 9 bases lining up with TRBD1. CDR3 size: 18 residues. V was clipped by 5 bases and J by 0 bases; unmatched bases: 11. Germline CDR1 is MDHEN and CDR2 is SYDVKM. The CDR3: CASSTAGQGRYSNQPQHF. The CDR3 DNA reads as TGTGCCAGCAGTACCGCCGGACAGGGGCGGTATAGCAATCAGCCCCAGCATTTT.

This clone was counted a single time. The chain couples TRBV21-1 to TRBJ2-3; whether TRBD2, the table's D call, matches the DNA was not checked. TRBV21-1 is a pseudogene locus. The CDR3 spans 11 residues. The CDR3: CASSKVKGEYF. Here the CDR3 DNA reads TGTGCCAGCAGCAAAGTTAAGGGAGAGTATTTT.

The chain couples TRBV5-6 to TRBJ1-2; no definite D call. The CDR3 has 11 amino acids. Germline CDR1 reads SGHDT; CDR2 reads YYEEEE. Trimming took 0 bases from V and 7 from J, leaving 4 bases between them. The CDR3 here is CASSLGLGYTF. Here the CDR3 DNA reads TGTGCCAGCAGCTTGGGGCTTGGCTACACCTTC.

This clone was picked up one time. The CDR3 coding sequence is TGTGCCAGCAGCCTTAGCGGTTGGGGGGAGCTGTTTTTT. It specifies CASSLSGWGELFF. The chain carries TRBV14 and TRBJ2-2, with D possibly TRBD2 on 6 matching bases. This CDR3 has 13 amino acids. Germline V gives CDR1 SGHDN, CDR2 FVKESK. With 4 bases removed from V and 8 bases from J, the gap between germline ends came to 11 bases.

The chain joins TRBV27 to TRBJ2-7; D not resolved. Germline-derived CDR1 and CDR2 are MNHEY and SMNVEV (reference sequence). The CDR3 runs to 9 residues. V lost 5 bases and J 9 bases, leaving 5 bases between the germline ends. The CDR3 loop reads CASSHWQYF. The DNA of the CDR3 is TGTGCCAGCAGTCATTGGCAGTACTTC.

The genes are TRBV7-9 and TRBJ1-1; D ambiguous. Trimming took off 1 base at V and 6 bases at J, with 9 bases between the two ends. The CDR3 extends over 13 amino acids. The germline V gene has CDR1 SEHNR and CDR2 FQNEAQ (reference sequence). CDR3 DNA sequence: TGTGCCAGCAGCTTAGTGGGGAGTGCTGAAGCTTTCTTT. Translated: CASSLVGSAEAFF.

The chain combines TRBV18 with TRBJ2-3; D might be TRBD2 (6 bases). Germline loops: CDR1 KGHSH, CDR2 LQKENI. This CDR3 region has 17 residues. The germline V and J ends were trimmed by 6 bases and 2 bases, with 21 bases remaining between them. CDR3 in DNA: TGTGCCAGCTCCCAGATTAGGGAGGTACAAATCACAGATACGCAGTATTTT. It encodes CASSQIREVQITDTQYF.

V gene TRBV10-3 combines with J gene TRBJ2-1; the D gene is possibly TRBD1 (6 bases). The V end lost 10 bases, the J end lost 0 bases, and 19 bases lay between the germline ends. The CDR3 is 16 residues long. Germline loops: CDR1 ENHRY, CDR2 SYGVKD. The CDR3 DNA reads as TGTGCCAGCCACCGAGGACAGAGGAGCTCCTACAATGAGCAGTTCTTC. Amino acids: CASHRGQRSSYNEQFF.

This rearrangement joins TRBV19 to TRBJ1-5; 7 bases map to TRBD1. Germline CDR1 is LNHDA and CDR2 is SQIVND (reference sequence). J gave up 2 bases and V 4 bases, and 5 bases lay outside the gene matches. The CDR3 spans 15 residues. This CDR3 reads CASSTGTARNQPQHF. The DNA of the CDR3 is TGTGCCAGTAGTACCGGGACAGCACGCAATCAGCCCCAGCATTTT.

The rearrangement uses TRBV7-9 and TRBJ1-5; no definite D call. The CDR3 is made up of 11 amino acids. The V gene lost 8 bases and the J gene lost 7 bases, with 9 bases spanning the gap. CDR1 and CDR2 from the germline V gene are SEHNR and FQNEAQ (reference sequence). In DNA form, the CDR3 reads TGTGCCAGCGGGCCCTTACAGCCCCAGCATTTT. This codes for CASGPLQPQHF.

The chain joins TRBV5-1 to TRBJ2-5; the D is unclear. This CDR3 spans 14 amino acids. Trimming removed 0 bases from V and 5 bases from J, with 11 bases in between. Germline loops: CDR1 SGHRS, CDR2 YFSETQ. Here the CDR3 reads CASSLAGRMETQYF. CDR3 DNA sequence: TGCGCCAGCAGCTTGGCCGGGCGCATGGAGACCCAGTACTTC. Together with reference TRBV5-1 and TRBJ2-5, the CDR3 gives the full variable domain: KAGVTQTPRYLIKTRGQQVTLSCSPISGHRSVSWYQQTPGQGLQFLFEYFSETQRNKGNFPGRFSGRQFSNSRSEMNVSTLELGDSALYLCASSLAGRMETQYFGPGTRLLVL.

The CDR3 nucleotides are TGCGCCAGCAGTGCGCGAGGGGCCCAGTACTTC. This sequence encodes CASSARGAQYF. J is TRBJ2-5 and V is TRBV5-1, with D perhaps being TRBD1 or TRBD2 (5 bases each). Trimming took off 5 bases at V and 9 bases at J, with 11 bases between the two ends. The germline V gene has CDR1 SGHRS and CDR2 YFSETQ. This CDR3 spans 11 amino acids. The full variable domain, its missing parts supplied by reference TRBV5-1 and TRBJ2-5, is KAGVTQTPRYLIKTRGQQVTLSCSPISGHRSVSWYQQTPGQGLQFLFEYFSETQRNKGNFPGRFSGRQFSNSRSEMNVSTLELGDSALYLCASSARGAQYFGPGTRLLVL.

The V gene is TRBV28, the J gene TRBJ2-7, with D unclear. V lost 5 bases and J 2 bases, leaving 13 bases between the germline ends. The CDR3 runs to 14 residues. Germline V gene data show CDR1 as MDHEN and CDR2 as SYDVKM. The CDR3 loop is CASSTPRQTYEQYF. Written as DNA, the CDR3 is TGTGCCAGCAGTACCCCTCGACAAACCTACGAGCAGTACTTC.